There are a few counts of the clone carrying this TCR beta chain. Antigen unknown. The source of the sample is a study of regulatory T cells in long-lasting Graves disease. Study-level results: Favoring TRBV28, TRBJ1-2 and TRBJ2-5 was a feature seen in persistent disease.

According to the study, TCR beta libraries were built with iRepertoire HTBI primers and CDR3-region Arm-PCR. TCRdb re-called the multiplex PCR reads through MiXCR, storing one row per CDR3 protein. The profile shows approximately 470,000 distinct CDR3 sequences, around 15% of them singletons. Time point specified: newly diagnosed GD, antithyroid drugs for less than 3 months. The authors made the TCR library using RNA they extracted from PBMCs. It was an endocrinology department in Xi'an, China, that provided the patients. V was cut by 9 bases and J by 3 bases, with 15 bases left in between. The CDR3 totals 13 residues. CDR1 is LNHDA and CDR2 is SQIVND in the germline V gene (reference sequence). These data also formed part of another study, on T cells in Graves' hyperthyroidism and ophthalmopathy. That source notes: Absence of ophthalmopathy progression within 18 months defined stable Graves' hyperthyroidism. In validation, the model predicted ophthalmopathy. These predictions came a median about 6.2 months before onset.

The V and J genes are TRBV19 and TRBJ2-7; maybe TRBD1 (7 bases). This clonotype was sampled from a man in his forties with Graves disease. Material: peripheral blood mononuclear cells (PBMCs), obtained at new diagnosis, from a patient treated with antithyroid drugs. The DNA for the CDR3 is TGTGCCAGCCAGCGGCAGGGGGGCTACGAGCAGTACTTC. Translation gives CASQRQGGYEQYF.